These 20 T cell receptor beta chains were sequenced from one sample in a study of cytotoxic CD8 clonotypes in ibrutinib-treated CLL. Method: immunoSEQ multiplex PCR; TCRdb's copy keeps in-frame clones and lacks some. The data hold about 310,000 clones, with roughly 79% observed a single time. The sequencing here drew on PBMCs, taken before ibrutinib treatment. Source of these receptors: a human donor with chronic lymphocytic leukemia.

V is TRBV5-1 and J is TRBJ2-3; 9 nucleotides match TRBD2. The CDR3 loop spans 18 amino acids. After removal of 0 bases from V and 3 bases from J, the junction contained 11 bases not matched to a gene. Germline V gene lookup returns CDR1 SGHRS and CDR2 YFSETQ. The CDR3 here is CASSLVGSGSQGTDTQYF. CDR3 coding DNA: TGCGCCAGCAGCTTGGTCGGTAGCGGGAGCCAGGGGACAGATACGCAGTATTTT.

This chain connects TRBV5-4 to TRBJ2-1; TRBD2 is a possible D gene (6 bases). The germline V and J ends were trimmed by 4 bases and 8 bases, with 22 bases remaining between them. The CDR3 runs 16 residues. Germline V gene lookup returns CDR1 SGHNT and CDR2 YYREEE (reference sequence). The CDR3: CASSILAERLIDEQFF. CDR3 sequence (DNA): TGTGCCAGCAGCATCTTAGCGGAACGCCTGATAGATGAGCAGTTCTTC.

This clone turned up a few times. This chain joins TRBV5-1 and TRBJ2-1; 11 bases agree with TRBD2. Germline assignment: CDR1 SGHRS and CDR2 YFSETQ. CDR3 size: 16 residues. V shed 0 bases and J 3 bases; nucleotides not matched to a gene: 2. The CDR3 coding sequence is TGCGCCAGCAGCTTGGCCGGGACTAGCGGCTACAATGAGCAGTTCTTC. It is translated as CASSLAGTSGYNEQFF. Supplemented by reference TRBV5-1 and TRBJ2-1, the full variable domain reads KAGVTQTPRYLIKTRGQQVTLSCSPISGHRSVSWYQQTPGQGLQFLFEYFSETQRNKGNFPGRFSGRQFSNSRSEMNVSTLELGDSALYLCASSLAGTSGYNEQFFGPGTRLTVL.

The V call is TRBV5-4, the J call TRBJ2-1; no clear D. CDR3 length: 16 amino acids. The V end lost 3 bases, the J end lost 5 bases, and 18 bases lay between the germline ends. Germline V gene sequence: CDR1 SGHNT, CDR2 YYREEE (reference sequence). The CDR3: CASSSTSTPYDNEQFF. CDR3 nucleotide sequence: TGTGCCAGCAGCTCGACCAGTACCCCGTACGACAATGAGCAGTTCTTC.

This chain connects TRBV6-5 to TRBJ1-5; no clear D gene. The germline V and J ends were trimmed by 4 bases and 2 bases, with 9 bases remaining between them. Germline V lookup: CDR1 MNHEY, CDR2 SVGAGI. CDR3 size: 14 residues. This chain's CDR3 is CASSSGVGNQPQHF. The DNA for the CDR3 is TGTGCCAGCAGTTCCGGGGTCGGCAATCAGCCCCAGCATTTT.

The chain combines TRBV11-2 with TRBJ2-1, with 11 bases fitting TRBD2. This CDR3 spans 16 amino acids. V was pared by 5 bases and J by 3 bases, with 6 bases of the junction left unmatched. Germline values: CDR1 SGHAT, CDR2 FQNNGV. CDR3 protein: CASSPRLAGLYNEQFF. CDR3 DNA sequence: TGTGCCAGCAGCCCCCGACTAGCGGGACTCTACAATGAGCAGTTCTTC. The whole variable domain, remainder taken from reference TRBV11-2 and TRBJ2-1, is EAGVAQSPRYKIIEKRQSVAFWCNPISGHATLYWYQQILGQGPKLLIQFQNNGVVDDSQLPKDRFSAERLKGVDSTLKIQPAKLEDSAVYLCASSPRLAGLYNEQFFGPGTRLTVL.

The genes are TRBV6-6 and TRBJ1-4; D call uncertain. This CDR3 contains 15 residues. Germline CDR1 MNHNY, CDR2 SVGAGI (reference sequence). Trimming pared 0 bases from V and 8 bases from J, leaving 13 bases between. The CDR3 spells CASSYSLNGEEKLFF. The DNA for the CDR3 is TGTGCCAGCAGTTACTCGTTGAACGGTGAAGAAAAACTGTTTTTT.

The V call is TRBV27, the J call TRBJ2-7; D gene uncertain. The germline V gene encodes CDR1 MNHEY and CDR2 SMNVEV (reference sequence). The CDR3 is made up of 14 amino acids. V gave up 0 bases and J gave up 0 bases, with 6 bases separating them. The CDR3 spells CASSLSSNSYEQYF. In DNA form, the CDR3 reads TGTGCCAGCAGTTTATCGAGCAACTCCTACGAGCAGTACTTC.

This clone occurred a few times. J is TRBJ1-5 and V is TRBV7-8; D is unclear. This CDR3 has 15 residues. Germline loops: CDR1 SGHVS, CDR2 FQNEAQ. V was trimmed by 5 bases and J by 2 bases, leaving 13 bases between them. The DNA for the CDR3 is TGTGCCAGCAGCCCCCTTAGGAGGGGCAATCAGCCCCAGCATTTT. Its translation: CASSPLRRGNQPQHF.

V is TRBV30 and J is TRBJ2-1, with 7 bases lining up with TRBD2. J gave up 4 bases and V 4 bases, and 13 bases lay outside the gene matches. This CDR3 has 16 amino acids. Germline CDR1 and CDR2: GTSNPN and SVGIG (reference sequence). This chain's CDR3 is CAWIDLLAVLYNEQFF. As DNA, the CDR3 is TGTGCCTGGATCGACCTCCTAGCGGTACTATACAATGAGCAGTTCTTC.

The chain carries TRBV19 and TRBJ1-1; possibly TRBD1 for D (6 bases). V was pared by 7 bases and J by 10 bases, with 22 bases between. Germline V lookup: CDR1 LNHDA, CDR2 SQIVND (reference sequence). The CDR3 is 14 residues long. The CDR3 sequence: CASTPGGSIGGAFF. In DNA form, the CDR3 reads TGTGCCAGTACCCCCGGGGGCAGTATTGGTGGAGCTTTCTTT. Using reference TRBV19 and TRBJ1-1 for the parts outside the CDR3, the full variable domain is DGGITQSPKYLFRKEGQNVTLSCEQNLNHDAMYWYRQDPGQGLRLIYYSQIVNDFQKGDIAEGYSVSREKKESFPLTVTSAQKNPTAFYLCASTPGGSIGGAFFGQGTRLTVV.

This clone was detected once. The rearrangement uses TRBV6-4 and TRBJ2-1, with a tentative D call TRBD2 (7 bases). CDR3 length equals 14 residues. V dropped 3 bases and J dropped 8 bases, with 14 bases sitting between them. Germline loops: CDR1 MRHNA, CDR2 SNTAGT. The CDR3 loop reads CASSEVPGGYEQFF. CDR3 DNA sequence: TGTGCCAGCAGTGAGGTTCCGGGGGGCTATGAGCAGTTCTTC.

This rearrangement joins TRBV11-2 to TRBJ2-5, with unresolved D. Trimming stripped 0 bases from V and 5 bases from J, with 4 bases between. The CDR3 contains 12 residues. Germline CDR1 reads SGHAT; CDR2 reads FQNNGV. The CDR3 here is CASSLDHETQYF. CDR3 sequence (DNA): TGTGCCAGCAGCTTAGATCACGAGACCCAGTACTTC.

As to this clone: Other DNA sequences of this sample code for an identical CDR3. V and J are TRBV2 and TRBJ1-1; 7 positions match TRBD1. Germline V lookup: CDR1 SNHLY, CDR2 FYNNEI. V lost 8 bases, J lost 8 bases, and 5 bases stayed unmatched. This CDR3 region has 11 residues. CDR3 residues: CASPGGQEAFF. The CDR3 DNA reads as TGTGCCAGCCCCGGGGGACAGGAAGCTTTCTTT.

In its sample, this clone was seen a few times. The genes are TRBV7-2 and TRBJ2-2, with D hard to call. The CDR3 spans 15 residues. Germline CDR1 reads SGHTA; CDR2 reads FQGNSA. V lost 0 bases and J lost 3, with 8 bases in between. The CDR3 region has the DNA TGTGCCAGCAGCTTAGCTCGTGCATACACCGGGGAGCTGTTTTTT. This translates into CASSLARAYTGELFF. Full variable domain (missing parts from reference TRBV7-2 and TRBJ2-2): GAGVSQSPSNKVTEKGKDVELRCDPISGHTALYWYRQSLGQGLEFLIYFQGNSAPDKSGLPSDRFSAERTGGSVSTLTIQRTQQEDSAVYLCASSLARAYTGELFFGEGSRLTVL.

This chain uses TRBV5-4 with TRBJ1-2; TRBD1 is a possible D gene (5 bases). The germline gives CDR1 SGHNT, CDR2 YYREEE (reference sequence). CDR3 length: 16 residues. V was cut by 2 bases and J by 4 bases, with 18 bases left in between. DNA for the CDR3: TGTGCCAGCAGCTTTTTTGAGGATCGGGGGGTCTATGGCTACACCTTC. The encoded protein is CASSFFEDRGVYGYTF.

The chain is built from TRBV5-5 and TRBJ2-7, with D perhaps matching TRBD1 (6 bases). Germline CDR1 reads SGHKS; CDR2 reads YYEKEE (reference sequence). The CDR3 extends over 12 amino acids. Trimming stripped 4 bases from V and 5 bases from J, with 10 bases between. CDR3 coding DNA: TGTGCCAGCAGCCCCCAGGGGAACGAGCAGTACTTC. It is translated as CASSPQGNEQYF.

CDR3 DNA sequence: TGTGCCAGCAGATCGTGGGGTTCCTACGAGCAGTACTTC. Amino acids: CASRSWGSYEQYF. This sequence joins TRBV28 and TRBJ2-7; no firm D call. Germline-derived CDR1 and CDR2 are MDHEN and SYDVKM. The CDR3 spans 13 residues. V was shortened by 6 bases and J by 1 base, with 10 bases between the two germline ends.

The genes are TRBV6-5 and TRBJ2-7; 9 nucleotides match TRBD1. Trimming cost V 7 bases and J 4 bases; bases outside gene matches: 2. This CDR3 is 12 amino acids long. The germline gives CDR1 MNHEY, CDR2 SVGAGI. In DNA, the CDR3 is TGTGCCAGCAAGGACAGGGGTTACGAGCAGTACTTC. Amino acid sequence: CASKDRGYEQYF.

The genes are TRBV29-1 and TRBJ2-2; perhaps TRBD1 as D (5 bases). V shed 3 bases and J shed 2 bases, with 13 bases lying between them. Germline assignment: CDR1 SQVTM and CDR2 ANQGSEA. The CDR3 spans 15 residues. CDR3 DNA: TGCAGCGTTGAGGGGCTTAGGCAAAACACCGGGGAGCTGTTTTTT. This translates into CSVEGLRQNTGELFF.